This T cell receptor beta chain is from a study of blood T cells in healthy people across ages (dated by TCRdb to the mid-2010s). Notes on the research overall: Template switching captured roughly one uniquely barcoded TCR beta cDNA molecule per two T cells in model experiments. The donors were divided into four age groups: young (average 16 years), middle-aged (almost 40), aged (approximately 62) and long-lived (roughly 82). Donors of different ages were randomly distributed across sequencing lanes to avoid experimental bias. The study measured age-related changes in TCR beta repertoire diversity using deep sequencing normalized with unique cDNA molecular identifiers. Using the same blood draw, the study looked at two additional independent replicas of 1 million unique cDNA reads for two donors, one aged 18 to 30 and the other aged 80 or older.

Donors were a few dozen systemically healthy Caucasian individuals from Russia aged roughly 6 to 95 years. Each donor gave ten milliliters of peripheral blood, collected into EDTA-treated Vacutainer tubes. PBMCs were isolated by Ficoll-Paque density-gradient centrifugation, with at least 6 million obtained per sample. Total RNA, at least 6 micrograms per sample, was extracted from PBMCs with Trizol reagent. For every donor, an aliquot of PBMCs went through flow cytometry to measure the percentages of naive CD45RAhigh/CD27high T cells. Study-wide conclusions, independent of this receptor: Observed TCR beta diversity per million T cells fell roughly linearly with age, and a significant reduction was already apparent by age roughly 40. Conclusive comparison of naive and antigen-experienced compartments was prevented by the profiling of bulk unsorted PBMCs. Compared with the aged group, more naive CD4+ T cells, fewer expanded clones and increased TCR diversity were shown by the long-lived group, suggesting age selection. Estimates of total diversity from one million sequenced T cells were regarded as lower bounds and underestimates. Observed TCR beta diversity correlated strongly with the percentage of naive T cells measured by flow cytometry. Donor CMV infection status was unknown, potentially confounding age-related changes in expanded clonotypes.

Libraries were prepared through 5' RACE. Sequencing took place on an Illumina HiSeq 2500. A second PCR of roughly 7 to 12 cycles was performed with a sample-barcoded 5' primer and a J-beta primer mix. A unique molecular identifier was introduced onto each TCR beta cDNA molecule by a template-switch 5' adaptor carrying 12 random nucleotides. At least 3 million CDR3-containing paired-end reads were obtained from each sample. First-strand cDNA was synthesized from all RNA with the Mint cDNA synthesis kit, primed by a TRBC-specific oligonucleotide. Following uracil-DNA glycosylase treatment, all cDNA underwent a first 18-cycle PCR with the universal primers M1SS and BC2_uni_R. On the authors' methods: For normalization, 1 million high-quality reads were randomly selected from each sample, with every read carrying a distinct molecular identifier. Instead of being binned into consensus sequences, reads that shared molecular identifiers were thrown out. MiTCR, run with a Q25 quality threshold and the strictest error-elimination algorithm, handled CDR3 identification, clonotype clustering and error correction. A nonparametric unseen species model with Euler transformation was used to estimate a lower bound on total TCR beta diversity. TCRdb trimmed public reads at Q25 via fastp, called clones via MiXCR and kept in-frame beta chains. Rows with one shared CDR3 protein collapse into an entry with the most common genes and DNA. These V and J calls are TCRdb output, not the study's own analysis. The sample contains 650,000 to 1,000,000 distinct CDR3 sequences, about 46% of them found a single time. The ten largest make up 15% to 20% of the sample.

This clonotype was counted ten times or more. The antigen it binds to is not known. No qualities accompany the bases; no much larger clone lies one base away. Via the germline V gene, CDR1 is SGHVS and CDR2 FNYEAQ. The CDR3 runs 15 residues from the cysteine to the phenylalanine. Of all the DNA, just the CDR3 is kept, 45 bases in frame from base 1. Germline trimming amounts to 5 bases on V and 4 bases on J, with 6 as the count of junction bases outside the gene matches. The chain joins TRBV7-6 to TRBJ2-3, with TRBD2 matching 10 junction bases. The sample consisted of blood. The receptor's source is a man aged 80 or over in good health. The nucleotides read TGTGCCAGCAGCCCACTAGCGGGAAGGGCAGATACGCAGTATTTT. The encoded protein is CASSPLAGRADTQYF.